Sequencing of this T cell receptor (beta chain) was carried out in a study of T cell changes during pregnancy in multiple sclerosis. This clone has only one observation. The CDR3 is 16 residues long. J lost 7 bases, V lost 1 base, and 4 bases had no gene match. Germline CDR1 reads SGDLS; CDR2 reads YYNGEE. TCRdb keeps only in-frame clones here, not all; method: immunoSEQ multiplex PCR. There are 70,000 to 95,000 clones in the sample; roughly 93% occur only once, and around 2.3% lies in the top ten. The sample was peripheral blood, taken in the third trimester of pregnancy. The chain recombines TRBV9 with TRBJ2-1; 14 nucleotides agree with TRBD2. The sequence was collected from a female donor with multiple sclerosis, enrolled in a pregnancy study. CDR3 sequence: CASSVRGLAGDNEQFF. CDR3 sequence (DNA): TGTGCCAGCAGCGTAAGGGGACTAGCGGGAGATAATGAGCAGTTCTTC.